This entry lists 5 T cell receptor beta chains sequenced from one sample in a study of cytomegalovirus exposure and HLA in healthy donors. PCR used 60 Vbeta primers and 13 Jbeta primers. Assay used: immunoSEQ multiplex PCR; TCRdb lists only in-frame clones, some missing. The data show some 180,000 clones, with just under 80% seen just once and 1.9% held by the top ten. The sample consisted of PBMCs. The receptor set was obtained from a woman aged 25 to 39 in good health and CMV-seronegative.

V and J are TRBV9 and TRBJ1-2; D uncertain. The CDR3 sequence is 13 residues long. The germline V gene encodes CDR1 SGDLS and CDR2 YYNGEE. V was pared by 3 bases and J by 5 bases, with 11 bases between. In nucleotides, the CDR3 is TGTGCCAGCAGCGATCGTGGAGGGTATGGCTACACCTTC. As protein: CASSDRGGYGYTF.

This rearrangement joins TRBV6-5 to TRBJ2-5; 7 nucleotides align to TRBD2. V dropped 0 bases and J dropped 3; count of bases not matched to a gene: 4. Germline V lookup: CDR1 MNHEY, CDR2 SVGAGI. The CDR3 is made up of 15 amino acids. The CDR3: CASSYSSGTKETQYF. The CDR3 bases are TGTGCCAGCAGTTACTCCAGCGGGACCAAAGAGACCCAGTACTTC.

The chain joins TRBV7-2 to TRBJ2-3; 9 bases map to TRBD2. Germline CDR1 and CDR2: SGHTA and FQGNSA. Trimming took 5 bases from V and 5 from J; bases not matched to a gene: 5. The CDR3 totals 14 residues. CDR3 in DNA: TGTGCCAGCAGCCCGGGACTAGCAAGAGATACGCAGTATTTT. Translating it yields CASSPGLARDTQYF.

The J gene is TRBJ1-4, the V gene TRBV6-6, with D possibly matching TRBD1 (5 bases). CDR1 is MNHNY, CDR2 SVGAGI, per germline (reference sequence). The CDR3 extends over 14 amino acids. V lost 5 bases, J lost 3 bases, and 10 bases lay in between. Here the CDR3 reads CASSDRPANEKLFF. CDR3 sequence (DNA): TGTGCCAGCAGTGACAGACCAGCTAATGAAAAACTGTTTTTT.

V usage is TRBV7-9 and J usage is TRBJ1-1; D unclear. Trimming removed 3 bases at V and 4 bases at J, with 15 bases between. Per the germline V gene, CDR1 is SEHNR and CDR2 is FQNEAQ (reference sequence). The CDR3 is made up of 15 amino acids. The CDR3 is CASSFPNNGITEAFF. CDR3 nucleotide sequence: TGTGCCAGCAGCTTCCCAAATAACGGGATCACTGAAGCTTTCTTT.